The 17 T cell receptor beta chains in this list originate from one sample, sequenced in a study of early stage breast cancer tumors. Repertoires were generated with immunoSEQ multiplex PCR, while TCRdb's copy carries only in-frame clones and drops some. The table includes roughly 56,000 clones, over 60% detected once. Sequenced: blood. These receptors were obtained from a person aged 25 to 45 with breast cancer.

V is TRBV5-4 and J is TRBJ1-5, with D hard to call. Germline V gene sequence: CDR1 SGHNT, CDR2 YYREEE (reference sequence). V dropped 1 base and J dropped 0 bases, with 8 bases sitting between them. This CDR3 is 15 amino acids long. This CDR3 is CASSLWLISNQPQHF. The CDR3 nucleotides read TGTGCCAGCAGCTTGTGGTTAATTAGCAATCAGCCCCAGCATTTT.

The J gene is TRBJ1-5, the V gene TRBV27, with D unresolved. CDR3 length equals 13 residues. Trimming took 3 bases from V and 8 from J, leaving 11 bases between them. Germline CDR1 and CDR2: MNHEY and SMNVEV (reference sequence). CDR3 region: CASSFDSIKPQHF. The CDR3 nucleotides read TGTGCCAGCAGTTTTGACTCAATCAAGCCCCAGCATTTT.

This chain joins TRBV30 and TRBJ2-1, with 10 positions matching TRBD2. V trimming: 2 bases; J trimming: 6 bases; junction bases outside the gene matches: 7. This CDR3 has 15 residues. The V gene's germline CDR1 is GTSNPN and CDR2 SVGIG (reference sequence). CDR3 nucleotides: TGTGCCTGGAGTAGGCTAGCGGGAGTACCCAATGAGCAGTTCTTC. It codes for CAWSRLAGVPNEQFF.

By its share, this clone is medium-sized. V is TRBV5-1 and J is TRBJ2-7, with 7 bases aligning to TRBD1. Germline assignment: CDR1 SGHRS and CDR2 YFSETQ. The CDR3 consists of 15 residues. V shed 2 bases, J shed 3 bases, and the junction held 8 bases outside the gene matches. The CDR3 DNA sequence: TGCGCCAGCAGCTTCGCCGGGACAGAGGGCTACGAGCAGTACTTC. It codes for CASSFAGTEGYEQYF.

The chain joins TRBV7-8 to TRBJ1-6; no clear D gene. With 3 bases removed from V and 0 bases from J, the gap between germline ends came to 9 bases. The CDR3 has 16 amino acids. Germline V CDR1 and CDR2: SGHVS, FQNEAQ. The chain's CDR3 is CASSFAGNSYNSPLHF. The CDR3 DNA is TGTGCCAGCAGCTTCGCTGGGAACTCCTATAATTCACCCCTCCACTTT.

The chain carries TRBV11-3 and TRBJ2-1; 10 bases are shared with TRBD2. The CDR3 has 16 amino acids. From germline, CDR1 is SGHNT and CDR2 YENEEA. V gave up 5 bases and J gave up 0 bases; unmatched junction bases: 4. CDR3 in DNA: TGTGCCAGCAGCGCCCGGACTAGCGGCTCCTACAATGAGCAGTTCTTC. This gives the protein CASSARTSGSYNEQFF. The whole variable domain, filled in from reference TRBV11-3 and TRBJ2-1, reads EAGVVQSPRYKIIEKKQPVAFWCNPISGHNTLYWYLQNLGQGPELLIRYENEEAVDDSQLPKDRFSAERLKGVDSTLKIQPAELGDSAVYLCASSARTSGSYNEQFFGPGTRLTVL.

This sequence joins TRBV19 and TRBJ2-7; D is ambiguous. CDR1 is LNHDA, CDR2 SQIVND, per germline (reference sequence). The CDR3 contains 14 residues. Trimming pared 3 bases from V and 0 bases from J, leaving 9 bases between. CDR3 loop: CASSISENSYEQYF. DNA for the CDR3: TGTGCCAGTAGTATTTCGGAGAACTCCTACGAGCAGTACTTC.

V is TRBV19 and J is TRBJ1-5, with D possibly matching TRBD1 (5 bases). This CDR3 region has 18 residues. The V gene's germline CDR1 is LNHDA and CDR2 SQIVND (reference sequence). V was cut by 5 bases and J by 0 bases, with 20 bases left in between. The CDR3 region has the DNA TGTGCCAGTAGTCCCCGTGGGGCCCGTTATAATAGCAATCAGCCCCAGCATTTT. This translates into CASSPRGARYNSNQPQHF.

This chain links TRBV25-1 with TRBJ1-2, with 10 bases identical to TRBD1. V shed 5 bases, J shed 3 bases, and the junction held 15 bases outside the gene matches. Germline CDR1 reads MGHDK; CDR2 reads SYGVNS. The CDR3 runs 18 residues. The CDR3 reads CASSQGQGNQILYYGYTF. The CDR3 nucleotides read TGTGCCAGCAGTCAGGGACAGGGGAACCAAATCCTCTACTATGGCTACACCTTC.

The genes are TRBV5-1 and TRBJ2-1, with TRBD2 identical over 13 bases. Germline V gene lookup returns CDR1 SGHRS and CDR2 YFSETQ. Trimming removed 1 base from V and 7 bases from J; junction bases left unmatched: 2. This CDR3 is built from 15 residues. CDR3 nucleotides: TGCGCCAGCAGCTTGCGACTAGCGGGAGGAAATGAGCAGTTCTTC. This sequence encodes CASSLRLAGGNEQFF.

This clone was detected only a few times. The chain uses TRBV10-2 and TRBJ1-2; no clear D. CDR1 and CDR2 from the germline V gene are WSHSY and SAAADI. There are 12 residues in the CDR3. With 8 bases removed from V and 7 bases from J, the gap between germline ends came to 14 bases. The CDR3 coding sequence is TGCGCCAGCGAGGACCTGGGATCTGGCTACACCTTC. This sequence encodes CASEDLGSGYTF.

This clone was counted a single time. The genes are TRBV10-3 and TRBJ2-7; 13 nucleotides align to TRBD2. The germline V gene encodes CDR1 ENHRY and CDR2 SYGVKD. Germline trimming cut 6 bases from V and 3 bases from J; bases unmatched to any gene: 5. The CDR3 runs 15 residues. The CDR3 reads CAIRPGTSGIYEQYF. The CDR3 DNA reads as TGTGCCATCAGACCCGGGACTAGCGGGATCTACGAGCAGTACTTC.

The chain has TRBV30 and TRBJ1-1, with a tentative D call TRBD1 (5 bases). Per the germline V gene, CDR1 is GTSNPN and CDR2 is SVGIG (reference sequence). This CDR3 spans 15 amino acids. V lost 3 bases to trimming and J lost 1 base, with 15 bases between them. The CDR3 region has the DNA TGTGCCTGGAGGGTCATCCGGACACCGAACACTGAAGCTTTCTTT. This gives the protein CAWRVIRTPNTEAFF.

The genes are TRBV19 and TRBJ1-2; no reliable D call. Germline-derived CDR1 and CDR2 are LNHDA and SQIVND (reference sequence). The CDR3 totals 17 residues. V was pared by 4 bases and J by 0 bases, with 18 bases between. This CDR3 is CASSTRSAGSPNYGYTF. For the CDR3, the DNA is TGTGCCAGTAGTACAAGATCCGCAGGATCCCCTAACTATGGCTACACCTTC.

The chain joins TRBV25-1 to TRBJ1-1; the match to TRBD1 covers 9 bases. Germline V lookup: CDR1 MGHDK, CDR2 SYGVNS. The CDR3 length is 14 residues. J was trimmed by 10 bases and V by 2 bases; bases with no gene match: 8. The CDR3: CASSERGDRERAFF. DNA of the CDR3: TGTGCCAGCAGTGAAAGGGGGGACAGGGAGAGAGCTTTCTTT.

This rearrangement joins TRBV5-5 to TRBJ1-1, with D perhaps matching TRBD1 (5 bases). The V and J ends lost 1 base and 4 bases respectively, with 8 bases between them. This CDR3 is built from 13 residues. The V gene's germline CDR1 is SGHKS and CDR2 YYEKEE (reference sequence). CDR3 in amino acids: CASSLSGGTEAFF. CDR3 nucleotides: TGTGCCAGCAGCTTGTCGGGGGGCACTGAAGCTTTCTTT. Looking up the rest from reference TRBV5-5 and TRBJ1-1 gives the full variable domain: DAGVTQSPTHLIKTRGQQVTLRCSPISGHKSVSWYQQVLGQGPQFIFQYYEKEERGRGNFPDRFSARQFPNYSSELNVNALLLGDSALYLCASSLSGGTEAFFGQGTRLTVV.

This chain connects TRBV21-1 to TRBJ2-3; the D call in the table, TRBD2, was not verified against the DNA. TRBV21-1 is a pseudogene locus. The length of the CDR3 is 16 residues. The DNA of the CDR3 is TGTGCCAGCACCAAAAATGTAAGACTATTTGCGGATACGCAGTATTTT. Translating gives CASTKNVRLFADTQYF.